This T cell receptor (beta chain) was observed in a study of blood T cells in healthy people across ages (dated by TCRdb to between 2014 and 2016). A note on the overall study: In model experiments, template switching captured about one uniquely barcoded TCR beta cDNA molecule for every two T cells. To track age-related changes in TCR beta repertoire diversity, the study relied on deep sequencing normalized with unique cDNA molecular identifiers. The donors were divided into four age groups: young (average around 17 years), middle-aged (approximately 39), aged (about 60) and long-lived (roughly 82). To avoid experimental bias, donors of different ages were randomly spread across the sequencing lanes. Using the same blood draw, the study looked at two additional independent replicas of 1 million unique cDNA reads for two donors, one aged 18 to 30 and the other aged 80 or older.

Between the V and J ends, shortened by 1 base and 0 bases respectively, the junction contains 7 bases. From a lookup of the germline V gene, CDR1 and CDR2 are MGHRA and YSYEKL. Inclusive of the bounding cysteine and phenylalanine, the CDR3 is 15 residues long. Only the CDR3 portion is preserved as DNA: 45 bases, with reading frame beginning at the first base. The roughly 39 donors, aged about 6 to 95 years, were systemically healthy Caucasian individuals from Russia. Each donor gave around 9.9 milliliters of peripheral blood, collected into EDTA-treated Vacutainer tubes. Ficoll-Paque density-gradient centrifugation was used to isolate PBMCs, with at least 6.5 million per sample. Trizol reagent was used to extract total RNA from PBMCs, with at least 6 micrograms per sample. Naive CD45RAhigh/CD27high T cell percentages were measured by flow cytometry on a PBMC aliquot from every donor. About this clonotype: The antigen it recognizes is unknown. It has no much larger one-base neighbor in the sample; base qualities were not kept.

Libraries were constructed by 5' RACE. For sequencing, an Illumina HiSeq 2500 was employed. A second PCR of roughly 6 to 12 cycles was run with a J-beta primer mix and a sample-barcoded 5' primer. Each TCR beta cDNA molecule received a unique molecular identifier from a template-switch 5' adaptor carrying 12 random nucleotides. Each sample yielded at least 2.5 million CDR3-containing paired-end reads. All of the RNA was converted into first-strand cDNA using the Mint cDNA synthesis kit, with a TRBC-specific oligonucleotide serving as the primer. All cDNA was treated with uracil-DNA glycosylase and then went through a first 18-cycle PCR with the universal primers M1SS and BC2_uni_R. The authors processed their data as follows. Each sample was normalized by randomly selecting 1 million high-quality reads, each carrying a distinct molecular identifier. Reads sharing molecular identifiers were discarded rather than binned into consensus sequences. MiTCR, run with a Q25 quality threshold and the strictest error-elimination algorithm, handled CDR3 identification, clonotype clustering and error correction. A nonparametric unseen species model with Euler transformation was used to estimate lower-bound total TCR beta diversity. TCRdb cleaned the public reads at Q25 with fastp, built clones with MiXCR and kept in-frame beta chains. Each CDR3 protein appears once, grouped with its most common genes and DNA. TCRdb, not the original authors, processed these V and J calls. The sample table records about 1.6 million distinct CDR3 sequences; about 35% of these occur just once. Of the sample, roughly 12% falls within the top ten clones.

What the work shows at the level of the full study, not this receptor alone: Observed TCR beta diversity per million T cells fell roughly linearly with age, and a significant reduction was already apparent by age roughly 40. Estimates of total diversity from one million sequenced T cells were regarded as lower bounds and underestimates. Compared with the aged group, the long-lived group had more naive CD4+ T cells, fewer expanded clones and increased TCR diversity, suggesting age selection. Because profiling used bulk unsorted PBMCs, naive and antigen-experienced compartments could not be compared conclusively. The CMV infection status of donors was not known, potentially confounding age-related changes in expanded clonotypes. A strong correlation was found between observed TCR beta diversity and the percentage of naive T cells measured by flow cytometry.

The sequence is built from TRBV4-1 and TRBJ1-5; no D gene can be assigned with confidence. The sequenced sample consisted of blood. This TCR derives from a woman aged 25 to 39 in good health. The sequenced DNA is TGCGCCAGCAGCCAAGTTTTGCTTAGCAATCAGCCCCAGCATTTT. Translated, this gives CASSQVLLSNQPQHF.